This T cell receptor beta chain was documented in a study of blood T cell repertoires in COVID-19. Libraries were prepared by immunoSEQ multiplex PCR; TCRdb keeps only in-frame clonotypes and omits some of them. This sample carries around 58,000 clones, approximately 91% of them seen once, and the ten largest clones take approximately 7.6%. V shed 4 bases, J shed 5 bases, and the junction held 5 bases outside the gene matches. Per germline, CDR1 SGDLS and CDR2 YYNGEE. CDR3 length equals 13 residues. This clonotype originated in a woman between 55 and 75 years old with active or convalescent COVID-19. The chain recombines TRBV9 with TRBJ1-1; 7 positions agree with TRBD1. Specimen: peripheral blood. CDR3 coding DNA: TGTGCCAGCAGCAAAACGACAGGGACTGAAGCTTTCTTT. Its translation: CASSKTTGTEAFF.